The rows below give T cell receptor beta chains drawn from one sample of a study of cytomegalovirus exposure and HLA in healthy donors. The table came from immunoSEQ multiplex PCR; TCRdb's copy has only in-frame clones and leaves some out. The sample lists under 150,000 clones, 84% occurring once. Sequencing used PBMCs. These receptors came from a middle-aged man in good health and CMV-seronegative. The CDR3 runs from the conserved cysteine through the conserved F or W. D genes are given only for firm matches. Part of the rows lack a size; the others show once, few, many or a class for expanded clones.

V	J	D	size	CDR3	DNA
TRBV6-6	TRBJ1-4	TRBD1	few	CASREQGTNEKLFF	TGTGCCAGCAGGGAACAGGGGACTAATGAAAAACTGTTTTTT
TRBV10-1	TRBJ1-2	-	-	CASSDRDGYTF	TGCGCCAGCAGTGACAGGGATGGCTACACCTTC
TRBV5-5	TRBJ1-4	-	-	CASSFSGLTNEKLFF	TGTGCCAGCAGTTTTTCGGGACTAACTAATGAAAAACTGTTTTTT
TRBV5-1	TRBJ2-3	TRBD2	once	CASSWTSGGEAQYF	TGCGCCAGCAGCTGGACTAGCGGGGGGGAGGCGCAGTATTTT
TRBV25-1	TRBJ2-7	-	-	CASSESGHPYEQYF	TGTGCCAGCAGTGAATCTGGGCACCCCTACGAGCAGTACTTC
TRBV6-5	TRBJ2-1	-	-	CASSYAPQGGGDEQFF	TGTGCCAGCAGTTACGCGCCACAGGGTGGGGGGGATGAGCAGTTCTTC
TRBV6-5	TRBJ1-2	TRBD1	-	CASSFITGGVGYTF	TGTGCCAGCAGTTTTATAACAGGGGGCGTAGGCTACACCTTC
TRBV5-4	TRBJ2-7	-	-	CASSSATRPGLNSYEQYF	TGTGCCAGCAGCTCCGCCACAAGACCGGGACTTAACTCCTACGAGCAGTACTTC
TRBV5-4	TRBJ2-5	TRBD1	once	CASSPTGVNQETQYF	TGTGCCAGCAGCCCGACAGGGGTAAACCAAGAGACCCAGTACTTC
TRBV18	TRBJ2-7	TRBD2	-	CASSSSSGLELNEQYF	TGTGCCAGCTCATCTTCTTCCGGACTAGAGCTGAACGAGCAGTACTTC
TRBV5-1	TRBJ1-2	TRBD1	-	CASSLDPGTADQSYTF	TGCGCCAGCAGCTTGGATCCGGGGACAGCCGATCAGAGCTACACCTTC
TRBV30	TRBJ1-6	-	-	CAWTGNNSPLHF	TGTGCCTGGACGGGGAATAATTCACCCCTCCACTTT
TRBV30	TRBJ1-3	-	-	CAWSRGASAGNTIYF	TGTGCCTGGAGCCGGGGGGCTAGCGCTGGAAACACCATATATTTT
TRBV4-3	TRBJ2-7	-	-	CASSQVGQVSYEQYF	TGCGCCAGCAGCCAAGTTGGGCAGGTGTCCTACGAGCAGTACTTC
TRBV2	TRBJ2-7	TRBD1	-	CASSLGQGHEQYF	TGTGCCAGCAGTCTCGGACAGGGACACGAGCAGTACTTC
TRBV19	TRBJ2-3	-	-	CASEAAFGTDTQYF	TGTGCCAGTGAGGCGGCGTTCGGCACAGATACGCAGTATTTT
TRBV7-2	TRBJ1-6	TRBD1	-	CASSTTGDRYSPLHF	TGTGCCAGCAGCACGACAGGGGATCGCTATTCACCCCTCCACTTT
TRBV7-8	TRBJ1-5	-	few	CASSLGGIKPQHF	TGTGCCAGCAGCTTAGGAGGAATCAAGCCCCAGCATTTT
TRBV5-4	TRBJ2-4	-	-	CASSPDRSWNIQYF	TGTGCCAGCAGCCCCGACAGGTCCTGGAACATTCAGTACTTC
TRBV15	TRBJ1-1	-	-	CATSRDRRNTEAFF	TGTGCCACCAGCAGAGATCGGAGGAACACTGAAGCTTTCTTT